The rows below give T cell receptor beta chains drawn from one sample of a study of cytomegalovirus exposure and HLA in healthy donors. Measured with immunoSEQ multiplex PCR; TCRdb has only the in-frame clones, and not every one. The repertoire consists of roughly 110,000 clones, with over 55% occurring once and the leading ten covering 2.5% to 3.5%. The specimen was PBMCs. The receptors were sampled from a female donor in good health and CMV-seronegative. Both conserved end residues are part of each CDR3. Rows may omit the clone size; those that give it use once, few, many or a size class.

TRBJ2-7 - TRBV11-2 CASSPDGGEQYF
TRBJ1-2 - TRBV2 CASSVSDRAHYGYTF
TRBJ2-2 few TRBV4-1 CASSQVLSAGELFF
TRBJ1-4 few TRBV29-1 CGWTAYNEKLFF
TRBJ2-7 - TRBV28 CASSFRGSYLF
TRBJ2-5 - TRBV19 CASIPPGEETQYF
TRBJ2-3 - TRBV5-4 CASSLRGGTDTQYF
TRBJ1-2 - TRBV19 CASHDRGKGGYTF
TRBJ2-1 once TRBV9 CASSVGASGTYEQFF
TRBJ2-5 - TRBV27 CASSPWTGGQETQYF
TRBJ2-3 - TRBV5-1 CASKVGAPSDTQYF
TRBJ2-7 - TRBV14 CASTRRYEQYF
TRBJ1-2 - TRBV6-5 CASSYGGAEGYTF
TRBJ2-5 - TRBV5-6 CASNDHPTGEQYF
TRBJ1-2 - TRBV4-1 CASSQGRPGSFNYGYTF
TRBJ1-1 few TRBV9 CASSASTGGAEAFF
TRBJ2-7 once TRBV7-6 CASSLASGGRGVGEQYF
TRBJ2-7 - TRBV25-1 CASRQRGGSYEQYF
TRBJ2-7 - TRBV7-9 CASSPSGQDYEQYF
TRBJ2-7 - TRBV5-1 CASSLAVADLLSYEQYF
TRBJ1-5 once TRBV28 CASSGGTGWQPQHF